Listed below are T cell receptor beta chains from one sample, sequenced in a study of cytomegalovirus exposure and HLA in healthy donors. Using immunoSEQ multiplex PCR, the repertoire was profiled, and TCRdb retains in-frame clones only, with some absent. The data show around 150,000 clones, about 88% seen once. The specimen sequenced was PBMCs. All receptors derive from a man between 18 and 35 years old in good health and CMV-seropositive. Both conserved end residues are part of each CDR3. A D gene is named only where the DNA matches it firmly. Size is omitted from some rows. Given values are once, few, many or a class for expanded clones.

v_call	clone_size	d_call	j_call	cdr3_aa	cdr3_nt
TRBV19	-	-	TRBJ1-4	CASSLYGQTTNEKLFF	TGTGCCAGTAGTTTGTACGGACAGACAACTAATGAAAAACTGTTTTTT
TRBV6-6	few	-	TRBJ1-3	CASSYSTPGNTIYF	TGTGCCAGCAGTTACTCGACTCCTGGAAACACCATATATTTT
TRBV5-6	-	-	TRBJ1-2	CASSLWIGERGYTF	TGTGCCAGCAGCTTGTGGATCGGGGAAAGAGGCTACACCTTC
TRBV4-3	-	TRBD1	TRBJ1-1	CASSQKQNRGPSNTEAFF	TGCGCCAGCAGCCAAAAACAAAACAGGGGGCCCTCGAACACTGAAGCTTTCTTT
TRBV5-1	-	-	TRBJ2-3	CASSFGAGLGQYF	TGCGCCAGCAGCTTTGGCGCGGGGCTCGGGCAGTATTTT
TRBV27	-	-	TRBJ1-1	CASSFLGRRHTEAFF	TGTGCCAGCAGTTTCTTGGGCCGTCGGCACACTGAAGCTTTCTTT
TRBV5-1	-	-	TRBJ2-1	CASSLGLGNHNEQFF	TGCGCCAGCAGCTTGGGACTAGGGAATCACAATGAGCAGTTCTTC
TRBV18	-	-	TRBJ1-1	CASSPRSGARGLNTEAFF	TGTGCCAGCTCACCACGTTCAGGGGCCCGTGGTTTGAACACTGAAGCTTTCTTT
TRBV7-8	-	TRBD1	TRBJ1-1	CASSPGGTASIGGAFF	TGTGCCAGCAGCCCAGGGGGGACAGCCTCCATCGGAGGAGCTTTCTTT
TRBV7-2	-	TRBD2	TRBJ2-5	CASTRGERETQYF	TGTGCCAGCACGCGGGGGGAGAGGGAGACCCAGTACTTC
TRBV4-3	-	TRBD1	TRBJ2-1	CASSQHFPGQGNINEQFF	TGCGCCAGCAGCCAGCACTTCCCGGGACAGGGGAACATCAATGAGCAGTTCTTC
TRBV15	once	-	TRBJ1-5	CATSSLGGVPQPQHF	TGTGCCACCAGCAGCCTGGGGGGGGTCCCACAGCCCCAGCATTTT
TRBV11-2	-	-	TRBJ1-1	CASSLDHIAQGAFF	TGTGCCAGCAGCTTAGATCATATAGCCCAGGGAGCTTTCTTT
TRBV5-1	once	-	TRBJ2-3	CASSLPSRSTDTQYF	TGCGCCAGCAGCTTGCCCTCGAGGTCCACAGATACGCAGTATTTT
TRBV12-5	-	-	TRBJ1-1	CASGLVHRDTEAFF	TGTGCTAGTGGTTTGGTCCACAGGGACACTGAAGCTTTCTTT
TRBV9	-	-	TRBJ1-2	CASSAYSGGYTF	TGTGCCAGCAGCGCATACAGCGGGGGCTACACCTTC
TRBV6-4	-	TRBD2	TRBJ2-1	CASSARGGGNEQFF	TGTGCCAGCAGTGCCCGCGGGGGGGGTAATGAGCAGTTCTTC
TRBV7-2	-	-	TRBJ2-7	CASSLYSSPPREQYF	TGTGCCAGCAGCTTATACTCCTCCCCCCCGCGCGAGCAGTACTTC
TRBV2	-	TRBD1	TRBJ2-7	CASSEGTGGVGAKQYF	TGTGCCAGCAGTGAAGGGACAGGGGGCGTTGGGGCTAAGCAGTACTTC
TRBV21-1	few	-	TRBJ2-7	CASSSQADRARAYEQYF	TGTGCCAGCAGCTCTCAGGCGGACAGGGCGAGGGCCTACGAGCAGTACTTC
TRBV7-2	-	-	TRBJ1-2	CASSSATGNYGYTF	TGTGCCAGCAGCTCAGCTACAGGGAACTATGGCTACACCTTC
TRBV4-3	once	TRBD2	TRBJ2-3	CASSTGTRGDTQYF	TGCGCCAGCAGCACCGGGACTAGGGGGGATACGCAGTATTTT
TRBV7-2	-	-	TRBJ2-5	CASSLDLGAQETQYF	TGTGCCAGCAGCTTAGACTTGGGGGCGCAAGAGACCCAGTACTTC
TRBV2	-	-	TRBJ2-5	CASSDSGVGETQYF	TGTGCCAGCAGTGATTCCGGGGTGGGGGAGACCCAGTACTTC
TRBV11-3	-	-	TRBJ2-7	CASSLGLDYEQYF	TGTGCCAGCAGCTTAGGGCTCGACTACGAGCAGTACTTC
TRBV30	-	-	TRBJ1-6	CAWSVGGPPLHF	TGTGCCTGGAGTGTAGGAGGACCACCCCTCCACTTT
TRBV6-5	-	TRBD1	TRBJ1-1	CASGRGPSEAFF	TGTGCCAGTGGAAGGGGGCCTTCTGAAGCTTTCTTT
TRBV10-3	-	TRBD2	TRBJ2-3	CAISEGPSGGTSTDTQYF	TGTGCCATCAGCGAAGGGCCTAGCGGGGGTACCAGCACAGATACGCAGTATTTT
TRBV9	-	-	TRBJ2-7	CASSVTGDEQYF	TGTGCCAGCAGCGTCACAGGAGACGAGCAGTACTTC
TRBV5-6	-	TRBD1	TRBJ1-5	CASSMGTGGSNQPQHF	TGTGCCAGCAGCATGGGAACAGGGGGCTCCAATCAGCCCCAGCATTTT
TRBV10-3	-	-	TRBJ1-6	CAISDRGDNSPLHF	TGTGCCATCAGTGACAGGGGCGATAATTCACCCCTCCACTTT
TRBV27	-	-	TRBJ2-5	CASSLGGSQETQYF	TGTGCCAGCAGTTTAGGGGGCTCTCAAGAGACCCAGTACTTC
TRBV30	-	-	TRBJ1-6	CAWDFSSYNSPLHF	TGTGCTTGGGACTTTAGCTCCTATAATTCACCCCTCCACTTT